This T cell receptor (beta chain) was identified during a study of radiotherapy plus CTLA-4 blockade in lung cancer. Study-level background: An objective response was seen in roughly a sixth of patients, and disease control in about 31%.

Focal radiation was given together with CTLA-4 blockade (ipilimumab) to patients with chemo-refractory metastatic non-small-cell lung cancer. Assay: immunoSEQ multiplex PCR; the TCRdb copy retains only in-frame clones and omits some. The table records roughly 98,000 clones, around four fifths of them present only once. Findings and caveats of the study: Expansion of tumor-derived TCR clones was observed in blood after radiotherapy plus ipilimumab. Reportedly, early blood T cell clone dynamics best predicted response, with interferon-beta.

A note on this clone: No antigen is known for it.

Trimming took 4 bases from V and 8 from J; bases not matched to a gene: 8. Looked up from germline, CDR1 is MNHEY and CDR2 is SMNVEV (reference sequence). This CDR3 is 15 amino acids long. The chain joins TRBV27 to TRBJ2-1; 10 bases are shared with TRBD1. This TCR was recovered from a human donor with non-small cell lung cancer that progressed on radiotherapy plus ipilimumab. The starting material was peripheral blood, obtained from a patient treated with radiotherapy plus ipilimumab. As DNA, the CDR3 is TGTGCCAGCAGTTACGACAGGGGGCTAGACGATGAGCAGTTCTTC. It translates to CASSYDRGLDDEQFF.